The 27 T cell receptor beta chains given below trace back to one sample, sequenced in a study of control samples from healthy donors and cancer patients. The table came from immunoSEQ multiplex PCR; TCRdb's copy has only in-frame clones and leaves some out. Of under 200,000 clones listed, roughly 94% are singletons. The sequencing input was PBMCs. Receptor source: a man aged 55 to 70 with colorectal cancer.

The chain has TRBV6-4 and TRBJ2-3; D is ambiguous. V lost 0 bases and J 4 bases, leaving 14 bases between the germline ends. Germline CDR1 and CDR2: MRHNA and SNTAGT. CDR3 length equals 16 residues. CDR3 loop: CASSDSALGPPDTQYF. For the CDR3, the DNA is TGTGCCAGCAGTGACTCGGCACTTGGACCTCCAGATACGCAGTATTTT.

This chain uses TRBV10-3 with TRBJ2-1; a possible D gene is TRBD1 (6 bases). Trimming cost V 4 bases and J 9 bases, with 16 bases left between them. This CDR3 is 14 amino acids long. CDR1 and CDR2 (germline): ENHRY, SYGVKD. CDR3 in amino acids: CAISGNTGLGEQFF. The CDR3 DNA is TGTGCCATCAGTGGAAATACAGGGTTGGGTGAGCAGTTCTTC.

The chain joins TRBV5-1 to TRBJ1-6; D may be TRBD1 (6 bases). V gave up 0 bases and J gave up 5 bases, with 9 bases separating them. Germline V gives CDR1 SGHRS, CDR2 YFSETQ. CDR3 length equals 15 residues. In DNA, the CDR3 is TGCGCCAGCAGCTTGGCCTCAGGGGATAATTCACCCCTCCACTTT. It yields the protein CASSLASGDNSPLHF.

V and J are TRBV7-6 and TRBJ2-1, with TRBD1 identical over 7 bases. From germline, CDR1 is SGHVS and CDR2 FNYEAQ. The length of the CDR3 is 15 residues. Trimming at V came to 5 bases and at J to 0 bases, leaving 4 bases not matched to a gene. The CDR3 DNA reads TGTGCCAGCAGCCGGGACAGAAGCTCCTACAATGAGCAGTTCTTC. It codes for CASSRDRSSYNEQFF.

The rearrangement uses TRBV6-4 and TRBJ1-5; D not resolved. V was shortened by 3 bases and J by 1 base, with 4 bases between the two germline ends. The CDR3 consists of 13 residues. CDR1 is MRHNA, CDR2 SNTAGT, per germline. For the CDR3, the DNA is TGTGCCAGCAGTGAAGAGAGCAATCAGCCCCAGCATTTT. It codes for CASSEESNQPQHF.

This chain joins TRBV6-5 and TRBJ2-7; D remains ambiguous. Germline V gene sequence: CDR1 MNHEY, CDR2 SVGAGI. The CDR3 loop spans 11 amino acids. The ends were cut back, 5 bases at V and 4 bases at J, with 6 bases in the middle. As DNA, the CDR3 is TGTGCCAGCAGTACGACGTACGAGCAGTACTTC. It yields the protein CASSTTYEQYF.

This rearrangement joins TRBV5-1 to TRBJ1-1; D unclear. The CDR3 is made up of 13 amino acids. Germline V lookup: CDR1 SGHRS, CDR2 YFSETQ. V was clipped by 4 bases and J by 0 bases, with 7 bases between them. The CDR3 bases are TGCGCCAGCAGCCCGGTCATGAACACTGAAGCTTTCTTT. Residues: CASSPVMNTEAFF. Combining the CDR3 with reference TRBV5-1 and TRBJ1-1 gives the whole variable domain KAGVTQTPRYLIKTRGQQVTLSCSPISGHRSVSWYQQTPGQGLQFLFEYFSETQRNKGNFPGRFSGRQFSNSRSEMNVSTLELGDSALYLCASSPVMNTEAFFGQGTRLTVV.

This sequence joins TRBV7-2 and TRBJ2-5; TRBD1 or TRBD2 may be the D gene (5 bases each). Per germline, CDR1 SGHTA and CDR2 FQGNSA. The CDR3 extends over 17 amino acids. Trimming removed 2 bases from V and 5 bases from J, with 21 bases in between. The chain's CDR3 is CASSLKAPVAGTETQYF. CDR3 in DNA: TGTGCCAGCAGCTTAAAGGCCCCGGTGGCAGGGACCGAGACCCAGTACTTC.

The V gene is TRBV6-5, the J gene TRBJ1-1; D is ambiguous. The germline gives CDR1 MNHEY, CDR2 SVGAGI. The CDR3 length is 11 residues. Trimming removed 3 bases at V and 5 bases at J, with 4 bases between. The CDR3 DNA reads TGTGCCAGCAGTTATCGTACTGAAGCTTTCTTT. Its protein product is CASSYRTEAFF.

The gene calls are TRBV5-1 and TRBJ2-5; tentative D call: TRBD1 (6 bases). CDR1 and CDR2 from the germline V gene are SGHRS and YFSETQ. The CDR3 has 15 residues. The V gene lost 0 bases and the J gene lost 5 bases, with 14 bases spanning the gap. The CDR3 sequence is CASSLGQTGPETQYF. CDR3 bases: TGCGCCAGCAGCTTGGGACAGACAGGTCCCGAGACCCAGTACTTC.

The chain has TRBV6-5 and TRBJ1-2; D gene unclear. The CDR3 loop spans 13 amino acids. Germline V gives CDR1 MNHEY, CDR2 SVGAGI. Between the trimmed V and J ends, which lost 2 bases and 6 bases, there was a span of 10 bases. CDR3 nucleotides: TGTGCCAGCAGTTACCGCGGCGGCGATGGCTACACCTTC. This sequence encodes CASSYRGGDGYTF.

The chain uses TRBV27 and TRBJ1-6; tentatively, D is TRBD1 (5 bases). The CDR3 is 15 residues long. CDR1 and CDR2 (germline): MNHEY, SMNVEV (reference sequence). Trimming removed 2 bases at V and 7 bases at J, with 12 bases between. The CDR3 reads CASSLVAGYNSPLHF. Here the CDR3 DNA reads TGTGCCAGCAGTTTAGTGGCAGGGTACAATTCACCCCTCCACTTT.

In DNA form, the CDR3 reads TGTGCCAGCAGCTTAACTTTCGTTAATTCACCCCTCCACTTT. Translation: CASSLTFVNSPLHF. This chain links TRBV7-2 with TRBJ1-6; D unresolved. Germline V gene lookup returns CDR1 SGHTA and CDR2 FQGNSA. The V end lost 2 bases, the J end lost 6 bases, and 8 bases lay between the germline ends. The CDR3 runs to 14 residues.

This chain connects TRBV12-3 or TRBV12-4 to TRBJ1-4; D remains ambiguous. The V end lost 5 bases, the J end lost 8 bases, and 9 bases lay between the germline ends. This CDR3 is built from 12 residues. The CDR3 nucleotides read TGTGCCAGCAGTGGGCCCCAGGAAAAACTGTTTTTT. Translation gives CASSGPQEKLFF.

The chain has TRBV7-2 and TRBJ2-2, with TRBD1 matching over 7 bases. This CDR3 region has 15 residues. J gave up 3 bases and V 8 bases, and 9 bases lay outside the gene matches. The germline V gene has CDR1 SGHTA and CDR2 FQGNSA. CDR3 bases: TGTGCCAGCTCCTCTAGGGGGCGAGACACCGGGGAGCTGTTTTTT. This sequence encodes CASSSRGRDTGELFF.

The CDR3 sequence is CASSLFGRGNEQFF. CDR3 in DNA: TGTGCCAGCAGTTTATTCGGTAGGGGGAATGAGCAGTTCTTC. The chain employs TRBV28 and TRBJ2-1, with D possibly being TRBD1 (6 bases). Germline V gene data show CDR1 as MDHEN and CDR2 as SYDVKM. Trimming pared 1 base from V and 7 bases from J, leaving 11 bases between. The CDR3 spans 14 residues. Full variable domain (outside the CDR3, taken from reference TRBV28 and TRBJ2-1): DVKVTQSSRYLVKRTGEKVFLECVQDMDHENMFWYRQDPGLGLRLIYFSYDVKMKEKGDIPEGYSVSREKKERFSLILESASTNQTSMYLCASSLFGRGNEQFFGPGTRLTVL.

CDR3 DNA sequence: TGTGCCTGGAGTGGACAGTCTAACTATGGCTACACCTTC. Translating it yields CAWSGQSNYGYTF. This chain uses TRBV30 with TRBJ1-2, with a weak D call TRBD1 (5 bases). V was pared by 1 base and J by 0 bases, with 6 bases between. In germline, CDR1 is GTSNPN, CDR2 SVGIG (reference sequence). The CDR3 has 13 amino acids.

This chain connects TRBV15 to TRBJ1-2; no reliable D call. The V end was cut by 3 bases, the J end by 7 bases, with 12 bases between. The CDR3 is made up of 13 amino acids. The germline CDR1 and CDR2 sequences are LNHNV and YYDKDF (reference sequence). As DNA, the CDR3 is TGTGCCACCAGCAGGGAGAGGGAGAGTGGCTACACCTTC. It translates to CATSRERESGYTF.

The chain has TRBV4-2 and TRBJ1-4; D remains ambiguous. The germline V gene has CDR1 LGHNA and CDR2 YNFKEQ. Trimming took 1 base from V and 6 from J, leaving 9 bases between them. The CDR3 is 14 residues long. The CDR3 loop is CASSQAGADEKLFF. CDR3 sequence (DNA): TGTGCCAGCAGCCAAGCAGGCGCCGATGAAAAACTGTTTTTT.

The chain uses TRBV27 and TRBJ1-2, with TRBD1 identical over 7 bases. Trimming cost V 5 bases and J 4 bases; bases outside gene matches: 13. The CDR3 contains 16 residues. Germline loops: CDR1 MNHEY, CDR2 SMNVEV (reference sequence). CDR3 bases: TGTGCCAGCAGTCAGAACCGACAGGGCTGGGGCTATGGCTACACCTTC. Protein sequence: CASSQNRQGWGYGYTF.

This chain links TRBV2 with TRBJ2-2, with TRBD2 as a possible D gene (6 bases). Between the trimmed V and J ends, which lost 3 bases and 7 bases, there was a span of 9 bases. Germline V gene lookup returns CDR1 SNHLY and CDR2 FYNNEI. This CDR3 is 13 amino acids long. CDR3 sequence (DNA): TGTGCCAGCAGTGACGGAGGGGTCGGGGAGCTGTTTTTT. This translates into CASSDGGVGELFF.

The V call is TRBV5-1, the J call TRBJ1-4, with a possible D match to TRBD1 (6 bases). V shed 6 bases and J shed 7 bases, with 19 bases lying between them. The V gene's germline CDR1 is SGHRS and CDR2 YFSETQ. The CDR3 totals 15 residues. CDR3 bases: TGCGCCAGCACACGATCAGGGACAACTGGTGAAAAACTGTTTTTT. It yields the protein CASTRSGTTGEKLFF.

The chain has TRBV6-6 and TRBJ2-7; D not certain. Per germline, CDR1 MNHNY and CDR2 SVGAGI (reference sequence). Trimming pared 6 bases from V and 2 bases from J, leaving 8 bases between. The CDR3 has 12 amino acids. The CDR3 protein is CASSFTPYEQYF. The CDR3 bases are TGTGCCAGCAGCTTCACCCCCTACGAGCAGTACTTC.

The chain uses TRBV5-4 and TRBJ2-7; TRBD1 is a possible D gene (6 bases). Trimming removed 2 bases at V and 2 bases at J, with 11 bases between. Germline V gene data show CDR1 as SGHNT and CDR2 as YYREEE (reference sequence). This CDR3 has 14 residues. CDR3 region: CASSFSGTPYEQYF. The CDR3, as DNA: TGTGCCAGCAGCTTTTCCGGGACACCCTACGAGCAGTACTTC.

The V and J genes are TRBV14 and TRBJ1-6; 8 positions agree with TRBD1. This CDR3 spans 14 amino acids. Germline V lookup: CDR1 SGHDN, CDR2 FVKESK. Trimming took 4 bases from V and 8 from J; bases not matched to a gene: 4. CDR3 coding DNA: TGTGCCAGCAGCCTTAGGACAGGGCATTCACCCCTCCACTTT. This encodes CASSLRTGHSPLHF.

This clone was observed once. The genes are TRBV5-1 and TRBJ2-7, with a possible D match to TRBD1 (5 bases). Germline V gene sequence: CDR1 SGHRS, CDR2 YFSETQ. This CDR3 has 13 amino acids. The ends were cut back, 4 bases at V and 6 bases at J, with 14 bases in the middle. CDR3 nucleotides: TGCGCCAGCAGCACAGATGGGGCTGGCGAGCAGTACTTC. Translated: CASSTDGAGEQYF.

The chain is built from TRBV30 and TRBJ2-2, with D tentatively TRBD1 or TRBD2 (5 bases each). The CDR3 sequence is 15 residues long. V was trimmed by 5 bases and J by 4 bases, leaving 17 bases between them. Germline lookup yields CDR1 GTSNPN and CDR2 SVGIG (reference sequence). The CDR3 DNA is TGTGCCTGGGGGGGTAGTGACCCCAGCACCGGGGAGCTGTTTTTT. Residues: CAWGGSDPSTGELFF.